Each of the 32 T cell receptor beta chains below was sequenced from the same sample in a study of T cells expressing NK-cell markers. TCRdb reprocessed the 5' RACE reads, with one entry per CDR3 protein and no DNA. The table counts about 160,000 distinct CDR3 sequences; less than 20% lies in the top ten. Sequencing was carried out using blood T cells: a sorted CD56 or NKG2C T cell subset, CD4+ or CD8+ T cells, or bulk PBMC T cells (not recorded which). The source of these receptors is a woman aged 18 to 69 in good health.

The V and J genes are TRBV5-1 and TRBJ1-5; absent DNA, TCRdb's TRBD1 call cannot be checked. Per germline, CDR1 SGHRS and CDR2 YFSETQ. This CDR3 is built from 15 residues. The chain's CDR3 is CASSQEGQLNQPQHF.

The rearrangement links TRBV6-1 to TRBJ1-2; TCRdb's assignment of TRBD1 cannot be checked, as there is no DNA. This CDR3 comprises 14 residues. Germline V gives CDR1 MNHNS, CDR2 SASEGT. CDR3 sequence: CASSVRERGYGYTF.

This chain joins TRBV3-1 and TRBJ2-7; there is no DNA to check the TCRdb D call of TRBD2. This CDR3 region has 17 residues. Germline CDR1 and CDR2: LGHDT and YNNKEL (reference sequence). The CDR3 here is CASSTDRGVAGRYEQYF.

The rearrangement links TRBV3-1 to TRBJ2-3. The CDR3 extends over 14 amino acids. Germline V gene lookup returns CDR1 LGHDT and CDR2 YNNKEL (reference sequence). CDR3 amino acids: CASSQDGFTDTQYF.

The V call is TRBV5-6, the J call TRBJ2-2; lacking DNA, the TRBD2 call made by TCRdb goes unchecked. Germline values: CDR1 SGHDT, CDR2 YYEEEE. This CDR3 comprises 15 residues. The CDR3 reads CASSLTSEFAGELFF.

The chain links TRBV3-1 to TRBJ1-3. The germline gives CDR1 LGHDT, CDR2 YNNKEL (reference sequence). The length of the CDR3 is 16 residues. The CDR3 here is CASSQELLYSGNTIYF.

V and J are TRBV5-1 and TRBJ1-5; without DNA, the TCRdb call of TRBD1 cannot be checked. The CDR3 is 15 amino acids. Germline V gene sequence: CDR1 SGHRS, CDR2 YFSETQ. The CDR3 region is CASSLAGGPNQPQHF. The complete variable domain, with remaining parts taken from reference TRBV5-1 and TRBJ1-5, reads KAGVTQTPRYLIKTRGQQVTLSCSPISGHRSVSWYQQTPGQGLQFLFEYFSETQRNKGNFPGRFSGRQFSNSRSEMNVSTLELGDSALYLCASSLAGGPNQPQHFGDGTRLSIL.

V is TRBV7-2 and J is TRBJ2-7; there is no DNA to check the TCRdb D call of TRBD2. Per the germline V gene, CDR1 is SGHTA and CDR2 is FQGNSA. The CDR3 consists of 16 residues. The CDR3 reads CASSFGLAGGLSEQYF.

The chain joins TRBV27 to TRBJ2-1; the D call of TRBD2 rests on TCRdb alone, since no DNA is present to check it. The germline CDR1 and CDR2 sequences are MNHEY and SMNVEV (reference sequence). The CDR3 length is 15 residues. The CDR3 loop reads CASSGGLAGANEQFF.

The V call is TRBV12-3 or TRBV12-4, the J call TRBJ1-1; absent DNA, TCRdb's TRBD1 call cannot be checked. The CDR3 is 15 amino acids. CDR3 sequence reads: CASSKGDRMNTEAFF.

The V and J genes are TRBV20-1 and TRBJ2-7; TCRdb returns TRBD2, unconfirmable since there is no DNA. The germline V gene encodes CDR1 DFQATT and CDR2 SNEGSKA (reference sequence). The CDR3 spans 14 residues. CDR3 in amino acids: CSAPGLAGTYEQYF.

The chain employs TRBV29-1 and TRBJ2-5. The V gene's germline CDR1 is SQVTM and CDR2 ANQGSEA. The CDR3 loop spans 14 amino acids. The CDR3 here is CSVAVSFGGETQYF.

This sequence joins TRBV20-1 and TRBJ2-7; TCRdb returns TRBD2, unconfirmable since there is no DNA. This CDR3 contains 12 residues. Per germline, CDR1 DFQATT and CDR2 SNEGSKA (reference sequence). The CDR3 loop reads CSVRRESGEQYF.

The chain uses TRBV2 and TRBJ2-3; the TCRdb D gene call, TRBD1, has no DNA to confirm it. CDR1 is SNHLY, CDR2 FYNNEI, per germline. The CDR3 consists of 16 residues. CDR3 sequence: CASDYAGTPHTDTQYF.

The rearrangement joins TRBV5-1 to TRBJ2-5. Per the germline V gene, CDR1 is SGHRS and CDR2 is YFSETQ. CDR3 length: 14 amino acids. The CDR3 loop reads CASRKGNNQETQYF.

The chain has TRBV6-5 and TRBJ2-1; TCRdb lists TRBD1, though no DNA is available to test this call. CDR1 is MNHEY, CDR2 SVGAGI, per germline. The CDR3 is made up of 16 amino acids. The CDR3: CASSYIRQGARNEQFF.

The chain employs TRBV12-3 or TRBV12-4 and TRBJ1-6; as DNA is missing, the TRBD1 call by TCRdb cannot be tested. The CDR3 consists of 14 residues. CDR3 sequence: CASSFRGKGSPLHF.

The chain carries TRBV12-3 or TRBV12-4 and TRBJ2-7. The CDR3 contains 14 residues. This chain's CDR3 is CASRTTGTSYEQYF.

The chain carries TRBV25-1 and TRBJ1-1; with no DNA, the TCRdb D assignment of TRBD1 cannot be verified. Per the germline V gene, CDR1 is MGHDK and CDR2 is SYGVNS. The CDR3 runs 12 residues. CDR3 protein: CASSVPPAEAFF.

CDR3 amino acids: CASSSHAGLYTGELFF. The chain employs TRBV9 and TRBJ2-2; the D call of TRBD2 rests on TCRdb alone, since no DNA is present to check it. CDR3 length: 16 residues. The germline V gene encodes CDR1 SGDLS and CDR2 YYNGEE.

This rearrangement joins TRBV20-1 to TRBJ2-3; TCRdb reports TRBD1, a call that lacks DNA to check it against. Germline V gene lookup returns CDR1 DFQATT and CDR2 SNEGSKA (reference sequence). The CDR3 consists of 15 residues. This CDR3 reads CSARSSATSTDTQYF.

This chain uses TRBV4-1 with TRBJ2-1; with no DNA, the TCRdb D assignment of TRBD2 cannot be verified. Looked up from germline, CDR1 is MGHRA and CDR2 is YSYEKL. The CDR3 length is 17 residues. The CDR3: CASSQNRLAGGYNEQFF.

This chain connects TRBV6-5 to TRBJ2-2. The germline V gene encodes CDR1 MNHEY and CDR2 SVGAGI. The CDR3 extends over 16 amino acids. The CDR3: CASSYSIILGTGELFF.

This chain links TRBV21-1 with TRBJ1-1. TRBV21-1 is a pseudogene. CDR3 length: 13 residues. The CDR3 protein is CALQAGRDTEAFF.

The chain uses TRBV3-1 and TRBJ2-1; the TCRdb call, TRBD2, lacks DNA for checking. The germline V gene has CDR1 LGHDT and CDR2 YNNKEL (reference sequence). The length of the CDR3 is 16 residues. The CDR3 sequence: CASSQEEGLINNEQFF.

CDR3 protein: CASSSPQGQGPYEQYF. V usage is TRBV7-6 and J usage is TRBJ2-7; there is no DNA to check the TCRdb D call of TRBD1. In germline, CDR1 is SGHVS, CDR2 FNYEAQ. The CDR3 is made up of 16 amino acids.

V gene TRBV2 combines with J gene TRBJ1-6; TCRdb reports TRBD1, a call that lacks DNA to check it against. The germline V gene has CDR1 SNHLY and CDR2 FYNNEI. The CDR3 covers 15 residues. The CDR3 protein is CASSAMRGENSPLHF.

The rearrangement links TRBV6-5 to TRBJ1-4; the D gene TCRdb calls, TRBD1, cannot be checked with no DNA. CDR1 is MNHEY and CDR2 is SVGAGI in the germline V gene. This CDR3 has 14 amino acids. The chain's CDR3 is CASSLGIRDEKLFF.

The chain carries TRBV12-3 or TRBV12-4 and TRBJ2-1; the TRBD2 assignment by TCRdb is unverifiable without DNA. There are 14 residues in the CDR3. CDR3 amino acids: CASRASSRHNEQFF.

The chain couples TRBV12-3 or TRBV12-4 to TRBJ1-2; absent DNA, TCRdb's TRBD1 call cannot be checked. CDR3 length: 14 residues. The CDR3 spells CASSRGQGSYGYTF.

V and J are TRBV4-1 and TRBJ1-1. The CDR3 spans 14 residues. CDR1 MGHRA and CDR2 YSYEKL come from the germline V gene. The CDR3 protein is CASSKRDSGTEAFF.

CDR3 in amino acids: CASSLMTASTDTQYF. The gene calls are TRBV7-9 and TRBJ2-3; the TCRdb call, TRBD1, lacks DNA for checking. The V gene's germline CDR1 is SEHNR and CDR2 FQNEAQ (reference sequence). The CDR3 is made up of 15 amino acids. The whole variable domain, filled in from reference TRBV7-9 and TRBJ2-3, reads DTGVSQNPRHKITKRGQNVTFRCDPISEHNRLYWYRQTLGQGPEFLTYFQNEAQLEKSRLLSDRFSAERPKGSFSTLEIQRTEQGDSAMYLCASSLMTASTDTQYFGPGTRLTVL.